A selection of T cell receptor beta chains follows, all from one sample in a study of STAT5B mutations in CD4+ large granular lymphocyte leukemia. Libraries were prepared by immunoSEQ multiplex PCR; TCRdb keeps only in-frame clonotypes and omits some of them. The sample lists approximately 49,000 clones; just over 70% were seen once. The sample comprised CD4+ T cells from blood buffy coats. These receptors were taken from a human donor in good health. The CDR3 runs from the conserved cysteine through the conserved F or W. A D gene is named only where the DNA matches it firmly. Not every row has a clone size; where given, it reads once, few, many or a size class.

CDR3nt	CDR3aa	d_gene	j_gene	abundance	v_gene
TGTGCCAGCAGTTACGGTGGGGGCGCAGAGACCCAGTACTTC	CASSYGGGAETQYF	.	TRBJ2-5	.	TRBV6-5
TGTGCCAGCAGTTACTCTTTGGCGGGTAGCAATCAGCCCCAGCATTTT	CASSYSLAGSNQPQHF	.	TRBJ1-5	.	TRBV6-5
TGTGCCAGCAGCGCCGTGGGGGGGCCAGATACGCAGTATTTT	CASSAVGGPDTQYF	.	TRBJ2-3	.	TRBV9
TGTGCCAGCAGTCCCCAAGAGACCCAGTACTTC	CASSPQETQYF	.	TRBJ2-5	few	TRBV7-9
TGTGCCAGTAGTATGTCGTTGAGTGGAGCGTATGGCTACACCTTC	CASSMSLSGAYGYTF	.	TRBJ1-2	.	TRBV19
TGTGCCAGCAGCTTAAATATTGACACTGAAGCTTTCTTT	CASSLNIDTEAFF	.	TRBJ1-1	.	TRBV7-3
TGTGCCAGCAGCTGGGGACAGGGGACGAGCAATCAGCCCCAGCATTTT	CASSWGQGTSNQPQHF	TRBD1	TRBJ1-5	.	TRBV5-8
TGCGCCAGCAGCTTACAGGACAGGGACACTGAAGCTTTCTTT	CASSLQDRDTEAFF	TRBD1	TRBJ1-1	.	TRBV5-1
TGTGCCTGGAGTACAGGACAGCAAGAGACCCAGTACTTC	CAWSTGQQETQYF	.	TRBJ2-5	.	TRBV30
TGTGCCAGCAGTGAGGGGCAGGCGAACACCGGGGAGCTGTTTTTT	CASSEGQANTGELFF	.	TRBJ2-2	few	TRBV2